The T cell receptor beta chain under discussion was sequenced for a study of cytomegalovirus exposure and HLA in healthy donors. Primers for the PCR totalled 60 Vbeta and 13 Jbeta. The data were produced by immunoSEQ multiplex PCR, yet TCRdb's version contains in-frame clones alone and is incomplete. The profile shows about 130,000 clones, less than 85% of them singletons. Per the germline V gene, CDR1 is SEHNR and CDR2 is FQNEAQ (reference sequence). The V gene lost 3 bases and the J gene lost 0 bases, with 11 bases spanning the gap. The CDR3 consists of 16 residues. The sample was PBMCs. The TCR was taken from a man aged 18 to 29 in good health and CMV-seropositive. The chain joins TRBV7-9 to TRBJ1-4; D is perhaps TRBD1 (5 bases). CDR3 in amino acids: CASSLTTVATNEKLFF. CDR3 DNA: TGTGCCAGCAGCTTGACGACAGTCGCAACTAATGAAAAACTGTTTTTT.